One sample yielded the 9 T cell receptor beta chains listed below, sequenced in a study of cytotoxic CD8 clonotypes in ibrutinib-treated CLL. Clones were sequenced by immunoSEQ multiplex PCR, and TCRdb holds only the in-frame ones, with some missing. The sample yields about 72,000 clones, about 63% seen once. The specimen was PBMCs, collected after 12 months of ibrutinib treatment. The receptors shown here come from a human donor with chronic lymphocytic leukemia.

There are a few counts of this clone. The CDR3 DNA reads as TGTGCCAGCAGCTGGACAGGGGGCTCTCAGCCCCAGCATTTT. Protein sequence: CASSWTGGSQPQHF. The chain couples TRBV27 to TRBJ1-5; 11 nucleotides match TRBD1. V was clipped by 6 bases and J by 6 bases; unmatched bases: 4. CDR3 length equals 14 residues. Germline assignment: CDR1 MNHEY and CDR2 SMNVEV (reference sequence).

This clone was detected only once. The chain links TRBV28 to TRBJ1-6; D gene ambiguous. This CDR3 is built from 14 residues. CDR1 is MDHEN and CDR2 is SYDVKM in the germline V gene. Trimming stripped 5 bases from V and 4 bases from J, with 9 bases between. The CDR3 region is CASSPQPYNSPLHF. DNA of the CDR3: TGTGCCAGCAGTCCCCAACCTTATAATTCACCCCTCCACTTT.

V gene TRBV19 combines with J gene TRBJ1-6; D gene ambiguous. The CDR3 consists of 14 residues. The V end lost 7 bases, the J end lost 6 bases, and 13 bases lay between the germline ends. Germline V gene sequence: CDR1 LNHDA, CDR2 SQIVND (reference sequence). The chain's CDR3 is CASTFLARNSPLHF. The CDR3 DNA is TGTGCCAGTACCTTCTTGGCCCGTAATTCACCCCTCCACTTT.

This rearrangement joins TRBV7-9 to TRBJ2-3; D call uncertain. The germline CDR1 and CDR2 sequences are SEHNR and FQNEAQ (reference sequence). The CDR3 contains 15 residues. V was shortened by 1 base and J by 2 bases, with 10 bases between the two germline ends. In nucleotides, the CDR3 is TGTGCCAGCAGCTTAGTGGCGCGGCACACAGATACGCAGTATTTT. Protein sequence: CASSLVARHTDTQYF.

V and J are TRBV18 and TRBJ2-7, with 9 bases matching TRBD1. There are 15 residues in the CDR3. The ends lost 6 bases at V and 1 base at J; junction bases unmatched: 7. Germline values: CDR1 KGHSH, CDR2 LQKENI. CDR3 bases: TGTGCCAGCTCCCCGGGACAGGGTAAATCCTACGAGCAGTACTTC. It yields the protein CASSPGQGKSYEQYF.

The chain carries TRBV4-3 and TRBJ2-1; D is possibly TRBD1 or TRBD2 (7 bases each). V was trimmed by 0 bases and J by 10 bases, leaving 19 bases between them. Germline loops: CDR1 LGHNA, CDR2 YSLEER. The CDR3 runs 16 residues. The CDR3 is CASSQEWEGARDEQFF. In nucleotides, the CDR3 is TGCGCCAGCAGCCAAGAATGGGAGGGGGCTCGGGACGAGCAGTTCTTC.

Here the CDR3 DNA reads TGTGCCAGCAGTACCGGGACAGAAAAAGAGACCCAGTACTTC. Translation gives CASSTGTEKETQYF. This chain connects TRBV27 to TRBJ2-5; 7 bases match TRBD1. Germline loops: CDR1 MNHEY, CDR2 SMNVEV (reference sequence). V was clipped by 5 bases and J by 3 bases; unmatched bases: 6. This CDR3 is built from 14 residues.

The chain combines TRBV5-4 with TRBJ1-5; TRBD1 matches at 10 bases. The CDR3 runs 17 residues. Germline CDR1 SGHNT, CDR2 YYREEE (reference sequence). Losses at the gene ends were 2 bases for V and 2 bases for J; bases not matched to a gene: 7. The CDR3 region is CASSFSIGTGGNQPQHF. The CDR3, as DNA: TGTGCCAGCAGCTTCAGTATTGGGACAGGGGGCAATCAGCCCCAGCATTTT.

The rearrangement links TRBV6-1 to TRBJ1-5; TRBD1 might be the D (5 bases). In germline, CDR1 is MNHNS, CDR2 SASEGT. This CDR3 is 15 amino acids long. Trimming shortened V by 1 base and J by 5 bases, and 12 bases separated the two germline ends. The CDR3 sequence: CASSEDRQPYQPQHF. DNA for the CDR3: TGTGCCAGCAGTGAAGATAGACAGCCTTATCAGCCCCAGCATTTT.